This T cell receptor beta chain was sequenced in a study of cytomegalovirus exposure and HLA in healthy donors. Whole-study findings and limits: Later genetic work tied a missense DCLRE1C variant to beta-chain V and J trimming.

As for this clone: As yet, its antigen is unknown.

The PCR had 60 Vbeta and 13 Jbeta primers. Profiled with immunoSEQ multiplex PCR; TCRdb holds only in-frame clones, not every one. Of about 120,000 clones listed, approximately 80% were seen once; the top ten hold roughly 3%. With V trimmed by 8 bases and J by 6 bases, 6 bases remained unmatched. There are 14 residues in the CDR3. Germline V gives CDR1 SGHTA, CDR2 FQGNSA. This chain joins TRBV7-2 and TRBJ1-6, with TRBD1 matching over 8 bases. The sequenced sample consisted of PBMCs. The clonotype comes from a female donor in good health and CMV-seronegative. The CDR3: CASSQGARNSPLHF. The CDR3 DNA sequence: TGTGCCAGCTCCCAGGGGGCGCGTAATTCACCCCTCCACTTT.